This T cell receptor (beta chain) was sequenced in a study of T cell responses to AZD1222 COVID-19 vaccine. Study-level findings and limits: Across spike, vaccine-associated CD4 TCRs were found, dominant at 160-218 and 743-854.

The CDR3 totals 18 residues. Sequencing was performed with immunoSEQ multiplex PCR; in TCRdb, only in-frame clones are kept and a portion is missing. The table lists approximately 130,000 clones, roughly 88% of them singletons. For this clone: What it recognizes is unknown.

The source material was peripheral blood, sampled 28 days after the second AZD1222 dose. The gene calls are TRBV21-1 and TRBJ1-6; TRBD1 was called by the table and not checked on the DNA. TRBV21-1 is flagged as a pseudogene. The source of this sequence is an adult who received the AZD1222 COVID-19 vaccine. CDR3 amino acids: CASSYRDRGPSYNSPLHF. In DNA, the CDR3 is TGTGCCAGCAGCTACCGGGACAGGGGGCCCTCCTATAATTCACCCCTCCACTTT.